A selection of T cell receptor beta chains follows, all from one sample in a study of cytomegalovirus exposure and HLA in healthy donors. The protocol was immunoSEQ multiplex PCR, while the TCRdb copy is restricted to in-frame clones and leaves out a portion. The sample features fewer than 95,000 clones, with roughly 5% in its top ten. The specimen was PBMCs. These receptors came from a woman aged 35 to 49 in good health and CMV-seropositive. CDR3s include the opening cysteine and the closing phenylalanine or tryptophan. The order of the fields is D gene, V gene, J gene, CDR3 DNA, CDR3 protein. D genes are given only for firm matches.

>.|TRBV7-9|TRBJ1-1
TGTGCCAGCAGCTGGGCTGCCTCCGGGAACACTGAAGCTTTCTTT
CASSWAASGNTEAFF
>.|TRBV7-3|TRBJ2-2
TGTGCCAGCAGCGTATCAATAACTTCCGGGGAGCTGTTTTTT
CASSVSITSGELFF
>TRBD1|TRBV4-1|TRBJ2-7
TGCGCCAGCAGCCCCCAGGGGGCGACCTCCTACGAGCAGTACTTC
CASSPQGATSYEQYF
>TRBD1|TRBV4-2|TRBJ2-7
TGTGCCAGCAGCCAAGAAGACAGGGCCTACGAGCAGTACTTC
CASSQEDRAYEQYF
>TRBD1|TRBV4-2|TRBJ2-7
TGTGCCAGCACGCCGGGACAGGGGTATTTCGAGCAGTACTTC
CASTPGQGYFEQYF
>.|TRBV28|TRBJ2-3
TGTGCCAGCAGTTTCGCAGGGGCTACGCAGTATTTT
CASSFAGATQYF
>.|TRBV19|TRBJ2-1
TGTGCCAGTAGTATCGGCGGGAACATGGTCTACAATGAGCAGTTCTTC
CASSIGGNMVYNEQFF
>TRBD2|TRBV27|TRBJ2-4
TGTGCCAGCAGTTTATGGTCTAGCGGGGGGTTTCAGTACTTC
CASSLWSSGGFQYF
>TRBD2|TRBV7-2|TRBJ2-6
TGTGCCAGCAGCTCCCAGGCGGGGGGTGGCTCTGGGGCCAACGTCCTGACTTTC
CASSSQAGGGSGANVLTF
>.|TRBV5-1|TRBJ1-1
TGCGCCAGCAGCTCCCAGGGTCTCACTGAAGCTTTCTTT
CASSSQGLTEAFF
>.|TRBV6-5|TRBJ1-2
TGTGCCAGCAGTTACTCCGCCGGCTATGGCTACACCTTC
CASSYSAGYGYTF
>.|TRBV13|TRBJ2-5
TGTGCCAGCAGCTTAGTTGCAGGGGAACAGTACTTC
CASSLVAGEQYF
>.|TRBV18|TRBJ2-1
TGTGCCAGCTCACCGTTACAGGGTTTTGACAATGAGCAGTTCTTC
CASSPLQGFDNEQFF
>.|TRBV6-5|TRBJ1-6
TGTGCCAGCAGTAGACGGACAGTTTATAATTCACCCCTCCACTTT
CASSRRTVYNSPLHF
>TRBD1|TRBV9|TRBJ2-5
TGTGCCAGCAGCGTAGGGACAGGGCGCGGGTCAAAGACCCAGTACTTC
CASSVGTGRGSKTQYF
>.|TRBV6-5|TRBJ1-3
TGTGCCAGCAGTTGGCAGGGAGGAAGTGGAAACACCATATATTTT
CASSWQGGSGNTIYF
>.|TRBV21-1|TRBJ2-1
TGTGCCAGCAGAAGGACTAGCGGATACAATGAGCAGTTCTTC
CASRRTSGYNEQFF
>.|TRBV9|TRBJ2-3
TGTGCCAGCAGCGTAGATTTGGGGGGGGGCTCCACAGATACGCAGTATTTT
CASSVDLGGGSTDTQYF
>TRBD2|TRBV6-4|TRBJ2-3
TGTGCCAGCAGTGAAGGACTAGCGTCAGATACGCAGTATTTT
CASSEGLASDTQYF
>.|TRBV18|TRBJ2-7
TGTGCCAGCTCCGTCCCACAGGGGGAGGGAATCGACGAGCAGTACTTC
CASSVPQGEGIDEQYF
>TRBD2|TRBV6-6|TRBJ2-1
TGTGCCAGCAGTCCTAGCGGGGATGGCTCCTACAATGAGCAGTTCTTC
CASSPSGDGSYNEQFF
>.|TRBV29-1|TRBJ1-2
TGCAGCGTTGTTACGAACGGGGGGGATGGCTACACCTTC
CSVVTNGGDGYTF
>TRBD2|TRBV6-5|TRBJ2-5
TGTGCCAGCAGTTGGACTAGCGGCCAAGAGACCCAGTACTTC
CASSWTSGQETQYF
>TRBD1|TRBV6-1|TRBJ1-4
TGTGCCAGCAGTGAATCTACCGGGACAGGGAGTGAAAAACTGTTTTTT
CASSESTGTGSEKLFF
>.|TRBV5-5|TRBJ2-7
TGTGCCAGCAGCTCCATGACACTCTCCTACGAGCAGTACTTC
CASSSMTLSYEQYF
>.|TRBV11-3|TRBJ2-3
TGTGCCAGCTCCCCAAGTCCCCAGGGAACAGATACGCAGTATTTT
CASSPSPQGTDTQYF
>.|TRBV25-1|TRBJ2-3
TGTGCCAGCAAACTGAACTTGGGCACAGATACGCAGTATTTT
CASKLNLGTDTQYF
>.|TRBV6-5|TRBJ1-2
TGTGCCAGCTCCAAAACGGGATACTATGGCTACACCTTC
CASSKTGYYGYTF
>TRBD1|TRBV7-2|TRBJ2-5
TGTGCCAGCAGCTTTACAGGGGGAGAGACCCAGTACTTC
CASSFTGGETQYF
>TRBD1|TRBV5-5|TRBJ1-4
TGTGCCAGCACCCAGCGACAGGGCTCTAATGAAAAACTGTTTTTT
CASTQRQGSNEKLFF
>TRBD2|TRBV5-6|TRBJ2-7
TGTGCCAGCAGCTCCTCCCTTAGCGGGAGTAGGGGTTACGAGCAGTACTTC
CASSSSLSGSRGYEQYF
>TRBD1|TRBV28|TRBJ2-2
TGTGCCAGCAGTTTCCTCGGACAGGGGGCCGCCGGGGAGCTGTTTTTT
CASSFLGQGAAGELFF
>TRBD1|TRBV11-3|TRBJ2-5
TGTGCCAGCAGCTTAGGGACAGGACCACAAGAGACCCAGTACTTC
CASSLGTGPQETQYF
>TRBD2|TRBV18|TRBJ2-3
TGTGCCAGCTCTCCTTACGGGAGGTCCTCGGGCACAGATACGCAGTATTTT
CASSPYGRSSGTDTQYF
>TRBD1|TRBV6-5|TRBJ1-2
TGTGCCAGCCAGACAGGGGGCGAACACAATGGCTACACCTTC
CASQTGGEHNGYTF
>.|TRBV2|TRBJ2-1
TGTGCCAGCAGTGAGACCACTACCAATGAGCAGTTCTTC
CASSETTTNEQFF
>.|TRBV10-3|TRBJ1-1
TGTGCCATCAGCCTCGACAGATACACTGAAGCTTTCTTT
CAISLDRYTEAFF
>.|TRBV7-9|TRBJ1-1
TGTGCCAGCAGCTCACCGACTGCACCGAACACTGAAGCTTTCTTT
CASSSPTAPNTEAFF
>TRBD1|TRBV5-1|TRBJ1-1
TGCGCCAGCAGCTTGGGAGGACAGGGGTGGAGTGAAGCTTTCTTT
CASSLGGQGWSEAFF
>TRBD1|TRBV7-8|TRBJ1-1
TGTGCCAGCAGCTTAGCGGGGACAGGGGGTGCTTTCTTT
CASSLAGTGGAFF
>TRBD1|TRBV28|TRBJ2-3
TGTGCCACCACTGGGACAGCAGGGGATACGCAGTATTTT
CATTGTAGDTQYF
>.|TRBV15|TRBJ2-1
TGTGCCACCAGCACAGACGGGAGTGCGCGATACAATGAGCAGTTCTTC
CATSTDGSARYNEQFF
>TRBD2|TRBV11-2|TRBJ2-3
TGTGCCAGCAGCTTAGATGATTTGCGGGGGGCTGTGGATACGCAGTATTTT
CASSLDDLRGAVDTQYF
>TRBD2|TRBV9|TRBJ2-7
TGTGCCAGCAGCGTAGACGCTAGCGGGAGGCTCGAGCAGTACTTC
CASSVDASGRLEQYF
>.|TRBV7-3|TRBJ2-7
TGTGCCAGCAGCCTTTACGCAGGGGTCTCCTACGAGCAGTACTTC
CASSLYAGVSYEQYF
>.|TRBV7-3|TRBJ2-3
TGTGCCAGCAGCTTACGTCCTAGCACAGATACGCAGTATTTT
CASSLRPSTDTQYF
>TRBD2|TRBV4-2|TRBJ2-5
TGTGCCAGCAGCCTGGGGGCCGGGACTAGCGACCAAGAGACCCAGTACTTC
CASSLGAGTSDQETQYF
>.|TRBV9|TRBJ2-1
TGTGCCAGCAGCGTATTAAGGTCAGGTACCAATGAGCAGTTCTTC
CASSVLRSGTNEQFF
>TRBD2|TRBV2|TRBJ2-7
TGTGCCAGCAGGGGGACTAGCGGGTCCTACGAGCAGTACTTC
CASRGTSGSYEQYF
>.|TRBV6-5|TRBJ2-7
TGTGCCAGCAGTTACCAGGGAAAGGAGTACTTC
CASSYQGKEYF
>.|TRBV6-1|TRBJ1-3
TGTGCCAGCAGTGAAGCGCTGGCTTACTCTGGAAACACCATATATTTT
CASSEALAYSGNTIYF
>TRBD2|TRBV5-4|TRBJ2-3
TGTGCCAGCAGCGCGGGGGGATTCACAGATACGCAGTATTTT
CASSAGGFTDTQYF
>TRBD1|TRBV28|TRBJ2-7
TGTGCCAGCAGTCCGCCGGGACAGGGGATCTACGAGCAGTACTTC
CASSPPGQGIYEQYF
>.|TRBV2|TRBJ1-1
TGTGCCAGCAGTTCACAGGGAACTGAAGCTTTCTTT
CASSSQGTEAFF
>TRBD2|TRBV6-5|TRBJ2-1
TGTGCCAGCAGTCCGGGACTAGCGGGGACCGTGGGGATCTTC
CASSPGLAGTVGIF